This paragraph covers one T cell receptor (beta chain) sequence. Only a few counts were recorded for this clone. Its specific antigen is unknown. The sample holds no much larger clone one base away, and base qualities are not on file. The data belong to a study of control samples from healthy donors and cancer patients (dated by TCRdb to about 2020). The library was generated by the immunoSEQ multiplex PCR assay. The immuneACCESS repertoire file appears here via TCRdb, limited to in-frame rearrangements. These files lack a portion of the clones; in checked studies, under half of the deficit traces to unresolved V genes, and the cause of the others is not known. The sample table contains fewer than 120,000 clones; only one count was recorded for roughly 90% of them. Clones ranked in the top ten supply around 3.9% of the sample. The sequence came from a woman in her fifties or sixties with lung cancer. Sequencing used PBMCs.

The base sequence is TGTGCCAGCAGCTTACGGGACAGGGACACAGATACGCAGTATTTT. The resulting protein is CASSLRDRDTDTQYF. The sequence joins TRBV7-3 to TRBJ2-3, and TRBD1 aligns with 9 junction nucleotides. The cysteine opens and the phenylalanine closes a CDR3 of 15 amino acids. CDR3 DNA only is kept here, 45 bases in frame from base 1. V and J are trimmed by 2 bases and 2 bases, and the gene matches miss 2 bases of the junction. The germline V gene encodes CDR1 SGHTA and CDR2 FQGTGA.